The rows below give T cell receptor beta chains drawn from one sample of a study of blood T cell repertoires in COVID-19. This table comes from immunoSEQ multiplex PCR, and its TCRdb copy is limited to in-frame clones, with some not included. The sample lists a few hundred thousand clones; approximately 80% were seen once. Source material: PBMCs or T cells enriched from blood (not recorded which). These receptors came from a man aged 30 to 45 with acute COVID-19. Each CDR3 is given with its conserved first and last residue. The D gene is left open where the match is weak. Clone size is stated in some rows and not others, as once, few, many or a class when expanded.

clone_size: NA; v_call: TRBV28; j_call: TRBJ1-5; d_call: TRBD1; cdr3_aa: CASSSHQGAGNQPQHF; cdr3_nt: TGTGCCAGCAGTTCACATCAGGGGGCTGGCAATCAGCCCCAGCATTTT
clone_size: NA; v_call: TRBV23-1; j_call: TRBJ2-7; d_call: TRBD1; cdr3_aa: CASSQINLTGVSYEQYF; cdr3_nt: TGCGCCAGCAGTCAAATCAACCTGACAGGGGTCTCCTACGAGCAGTACTTC
clone_size: NA; v_call: TRBV13; j_call: TRBJ2-1; d_call: NA; cdr3_aa: CASSLRSFGQGLGNEQFF; cdr3_nt: TGTGCCAGCAGCTTAAGGTCCTTCGGGCAGGGATTAGGCAATGAGCAGTTCTTC
clone_size: few; v_call: TRBV6-6; j_call: TRBJ1-5; d_call: NA; cdr3_aa: CASTLGGEQPQHF; cdr3_nt: TGTGCCAGCACTTTGGGGGGGGAACAGCCCCAGCATTTT
clone_size: NA; v_call: TRBV5-1; j_call: TRBJ2-3; d_call: TRBD2; cdr3_aa: CASSWVKAGATDTQYF; cdr3_nt: TGCGCCAGCAGCTGGGTAAAAGCGGGGGCTACAGATACGCAGTATTTT
clone_size: few; v_call: TRBV6-5; j_call: TRBJ2-7; d_call: NA; cdr3_aa: CASTTQGFEQYF; cdr3_nt: TGTGCCAGCACCACACAGGGATTCGAGCAGTACTTC
clone_size: NA; v_call: TRBV28; j_call: TRBJ1-6; d_call: NA; cdr3_aa: CASSLQNSPLHF; cdr3_nt: TGTGCCAGCAGTTTGCAGAATTCACCCCTCCACTTT
clone_size: NA; v_call: TRBV10-3; j_call: TRBJ1-4; d_call: NA; cdr3_aa: CAISESEGEKLFF; cdr3_nt: TGTGCCATCAGTGAGTCGGAGGGGGAAAAACTGTTTTTT
clone_size: NA; v_call: TRBV18; j_call: TRBJ2-3; d_call: TRBD2; cdr3_aa: CASSPQRGGTDTQYF; cdr3_nt: TGTGCCAGCTCACCCCAGCGGGGGGGCACAGATACGCAGTATTTT
clone_size: NA; v_call: TRBV7-9; j_call: TRBJ1-4; d_call: NA; cdr3_aa: CASSSPVGIDEKLFF; cdr3_nt: TGTGCCAGCAGCTCCCCCGTGGGCATCGATGAAAAACTGTTTTTT
clone_size: NA; v_call: TRBV11-2; j_call: TRBJ2-5; d_call: NA; cdr3_aa: CASSPQTSVATQYF; cdr3_nt: TGTGCCAGCAGCCCCCAGACTAGTGTGGCGACCCAGTACTTC
clone_size: few; v_call: TRBV28; j_call: TRBJ2-7; d_call: TRBD1; cdr3_aa: CASSPQDRVREQYF; cdr3_nt: TGTGCCAGCAGTCCACAGGACAGGGTGAGAGAGCAGTACTTC
clone_size: few; v_call: TRBV28; j_call: TRBJ2-7; d_call: NA; cdr3_aa: CASSSGLGGEQYF; cdr3_nt: TGTGCCAGCAGTTCCGGGCTGGGGGGAGAGCAGTACTTC
clone_size: NA; v_call: TRBV4-1; j_call: TRBJ1-4; d_call: NA; cdr3_aa: CASSQAKDRLNEKLFF; cdr3_nt: TGCGCCAGCAGCCAAGCCAAAGACAGATTAAATGAAAAACTGTTTTTT
clone_size: NA; v_call: TRBV7-3; j_call: TRBJ2-5; d_call: TRBD1; cdr3_aa: CASSSTGSAETQYF; cdr3_nt: TGTGCCAGCAGTTCGACAGGGAGCGCAGAGACCCAGTACTTC
clone_size: few; v_call: TRBV30; j_call: TRBJ1-4; d_call: NA; cdr3_aa: CAWSGSGVKLFF; cdr3_nt: TGTGCCTGGAGTGGGTCAGGGGTAAAACTGTTTTTT
clone_size: NA; v_call: TRBV6-4; j_call: TRBJ1-2; d_call: NA; cdr3_aa: CASSASMVANYGYTF; cdr3_nt: TGTGCCAGCAGTGCTAGCATGGTCGCGAACTATGGCTACACCTTC
clone_size: NA; v_call: TRBV2; j_call: TRBJ2-5; d_call: NA; cdr3_aa: CASSQTGSQETQYF; cdr3_nt: TGTGCCAGCAGCCAAACGGGGTCCCAAGAGACCCAGTACTTC
clone_size: NA; v_call: TRBV18; j_call: TRBJ1-6; d_call: NA; cdr3_aa: CASSPQGLGNSPLHF; cdr3_nt: TGTGCCAGCTCACCGCAGGGGCTTGGGAATTCACCCCTCCACTTT
clone_size: NA; v_call: TRBV7-9; j_call: TRBJ1-1; d_call: NA; cdr3_aa: CASSSLHLNTEAFF; cdr3_nt: TGTGCCAGCAGCTCACTGCATCTGAACACTGAAGCTTTCTTT
clone_size: NA; v_call: TRBV9; j_call: TRBJ1-6; d_call: TRBD1; cdr3_aa: CASSQQGGGSPLHF; cdr3_nt: TGTGCCAGCAGCCAACAGGGGGGAGGTTCACCCCTCCACTTT
clone_size: NA; v_call: TRBV5-6; j_call: TRBJ2-1; d_call: TRBD2; cdr3_aa: CASTFWTSSSYNEQFF; cdr3_nt: TGTGCCAGCACCTTTTGGACTAGCAGCTCCTACAATGAGCAGTTCTTC
clone_size: NA; v_call: TRBV5-1; j_call: TRBJ1-1; d_call: NA; cdr3_aa: CASSSRPGNTEAFF; cdr3_nt: TGCGCCAGCAGCTCCCGCCCGGGGAACACTGAAGCTTTCTTT
clone_size: NA; v_call: TRBV6-1; j_call: TRBJ2-3; d_call: TRBD2; cdr3_aa: CASSEARGGGNTDTQYF; cdr3_nt: TGTGCCAGCAGTGAAGCGCGGGGCGGGGGGAACACAGATACGCAGTATTTT
clone_size: once; v_call: TRBV14; j_call: TRBJ1-3; d_call: NA; cdr3_aa: CASSPRQVAISGNTIYF; cdr3_nt: TGTGCCAGCAGCCCTCGACAGGTCGCGATTAGCGGAAACACCATATATTTT
clone_size: NA; v_call: TRBV10-3; j_call: TRBJ1-1; d_call: NA; cdr3_aa: CAISGFGENTEAFF; cdr3_nt: TGTGCCATCAGTGGTTTTGGAGAGAACACTGAAGCTTTCTTT